Listed below are T cell receptor beta chains from one sample, sequenced in a study of human T cells and chemical hapten exposure. TCRdb passed the RACE reads through MiXCR, listing each CDR3 protein once. The repertoire holds about 79,000 distinct CDR3 sequences, with about 8.6% as singletons. The sequenced material came from whole blood. These receptors were obtained from a male donor in good health. Some clones in this sample may be carry-over from other donors' samples. Both conserved end residues are trimmed from each CDR3.

>TRBJ2-3|TRBV7-2
ASSVILLDTQY
>TRBJ1-1|TRBV6-2/TRBV6-3
ASSYPLSTEAF
>TRBJ1-4|TRBV20-1
SADSATNEKLF
>TRBJ2-7|TRBV29-1
SVEDSGLAVYYEQY
>TRBJ2-5|TRBV13
ASSSDLARGTQY
>TRBJ2-7|TRBV11-2
ASSLSSYEQY
>TRBJ1-6|TRBV6-5
ASSYSGSSYNSPLH
>TRBJ1-2|TRBV3-1
ASSQGPGSNYGYT
>TRBJ2-7|TRBV7-7
ASSSRGGEQY
>TRBJ2-2|TRBV29-1
SVVLAGAVPGELF
>TRBJ2-7|TRBV5-4
ASSPVGASSYEQY
>TRBJ1-5|TRBV7-9
ARYQPQH
>TRBJ1-5|TRBV11-3
ASPGAGSQPQH
>TRBJ2-2|TRBV7-2
ASSSLGAWANTGELF
>TRBJ1-3|TRBV12-3/TRBV12-4
ASPSGPGYGNTIY
>TRBJ1-1|TRBV6-6
ASSYRELNTEAF
>TRBJ1-1|TRBV27
ASSSTRNRVGHANTEAF
>TRBJ2-3|TRBV29-1
SVGGLAGSTDTQY
>TRBJ2-3|TRBV5-4
ASARGSGEDTDTQY
>TRBJ2-1|TRBV3-1
ASSQGRGRFRDEQF
>TRBJ2-2|TRBV7-3
ASSSSSGGTGELF
>TRBJ2-2|TRBV3-1
VSSQTRTGDHTGELF
>TRBJ2-7|TRBV5-1
ASSLASTPTGSSYEQY
>TRBJ1-2|TRBV10-3
AISGYQGARGYT
>TRBJ1-1|TRBV5-1
ASSLGRAEAF
>TRBJ1-6|TRBV6-2/TRBV6-3
ASSYRTGTGVIDSPLH
>TRBJ2-3|TRBV5-1
ASSSTGVRTDTQY
>TRBJ2-6|TRBV6-1
ASHQKMTGEPLTGANVLT
>TRBJ2-5|TRBV7-2
ASSSALAGGETQY
>TRBJ1-1|TRBV12-3/TRBV12-4
ASRTAGGRTEAF
>TRBJ2-3|TRBV29-1
SVAGLAIDTQY
>TRBJ1-5|TRBV6-1
ASSATGEQPQH
>TRBJ1-6|TRBV6-5
ASRMGQDPPLH
>TRBJ2-7|TRBV6-6
ASSYSASGTYEQY
>TRBJ2-3|TRBV4-1
ASSQAGQGEDTQY
>TRBJ2-1|TRBV5-1
ASSSGTDNEQF
>TRBJ2-1|TRBV2
ARSMGLAGEKSSYNEQF
>TRBJ2-5|TRBV29-1
SVDFQTDLQETQY
>TRBJ2-1|TRBV7-2
ASSSGRREQF
>TRBJ1-1|TRBV20-1
SANMGHLNTEAF
>TRBJ2-3|TRBV10-2
ASSELIAFSSTDTQY
>TRBJ2-7|TRBV20-1
SANLIAGGSYEQY
>TRBJ1-1|TRBV7-4
ASSLVGGVTEAF
>TRBJ2-3|TRBV10-2
ASSTRGVTDTQY
>TRBJ2-7|TRBV6-1
ASSERGGSQSYEQY
>TRBJ1-1|TRBV28
ASREQSMGTEAF
>TRBJ2-1|TRBV10-2
ASSEVNEQF
>TRBJ2-1|TRBV30
AWSETSGYNEQF
>TRBJ1-1|TRBV4-1
ASSQPGRTEAF
>TRBJ1-1|TRBV4-3
ASSRIDGANTEAF
>TRBJ1-2|TRBV20-1
SAPARGDRVGGYT
>TRBJ2-2|TRBV5-1
ASSFQGSTGELF
>TRBJ1-2|TRBV7-2
ASSLDRKYGYT